A single sample gave rise to the 9 T cell receptor beta chains below, sequenced in a study of blood T cell repertoires in COVID-19. Produced via immunoSEQ multiplex PCR; TCRdb's table is partial and in-frame only. The data contain tens of thousands of clones, around 82% of them seen just once; the ten biggest clones take up 6% to 7.5%. The material sequenced was peripheral blood. These receptors were taken from a man aged 50 or older with active or convalescent COVID-19.

The rearrangement joins TRBV19 to TRBJ1-4; 9 positions agree with TRBD1. Looked up from germline, CDR1 is LNHDA and CDR2 is SQIVND (reference sequence). The CDR3 has 15 amino acids. V shed 7 bases and J 8 bases; nucleotides not matched to a gene: 11. The CDR3 region has the DNA TGTGCCAGTATCGCTTGGGGACAGGGAAACGAAAAACTGTTTTTT. Amino acids: CASIAWGQGNEKLFF. The variable domain in full, with the rest retrieved from reference TRBV19 and TRBJ1-4, is DGGITQSPKYLFRKEGQNVTLSCEQNLNHDAMYWYRQDPGQGLRLIYYSQIVNDFQKGDIAEGYSVSREKKESFPLTVTSAQKNPTAFYLCASIAWGQGNEKLFFGSGTQLSVL.

The chain couples TRBV21-1 to TRBJ1-4; TRBD1 is the table's D call, not checked against the DNA. TRBV21-1 is tagged as a pseudogene. The CDR3 extends over 17 amino acids. The CDR3 region is CASSKCRGRDRDEKLFF. In DNA form, the CDR3 reads TGTGCCAGCAGCAAATGTAGGGGACGGGACAGGGATGAAAAACTGTTTTTT.

The gene calls are TRBV10-3 and TRBJ1-1; D perhaps matches TRBD1 (6 bases). V lost 7 bases, J lost 1 base, and 13 bases lay in between. This CDR3 is built from 14 residues. Germline V gene lookup returns CDR1 ENHRY and CDR2 SYGVKD. CDR3 sequence (DNA): TGTGCCATCACCCCGGGACAAGGGAACACTGAAGCTTTCTTT. Protein sequence: CAITPGQGNTEAFF.

The CDR3 spells CASSDKEGRAHEQYF. In DNA, the CDR3 is TGTGCCAGCAGTGACAAGGAAGGCAGGGCCCACGAGCAGTACTTC. The V and J genes are TRBV6-4 and TRBJ2-7; D might be TRBD1 (5 bases). The length of the CDR3 is 15 residues. In germline, CDR1 is MRHNA, CDR2 SNTAGT. V lost 2 bases and J 5 bases, leaving 16 bases between the germline ends.

This chain joins TRBV7-7 and TRBJ2-5, with a weak D call TRBD1 (6 bases). From germline, CDR1 is SSHAT and CDR2 FNYEAQ (reference sequence). CDR3 size: 15 residues. V lost 3 bases and J lost 2, with 13 bases in between. The CDR3 reads CASSFQAGVQETQYF. For the CDR3, the DNA is TGTGCCAGCAGCTTCCAGGCAGGGGTACAAGAGACCCAGTACTTC.

The V call is TRBV28, the J call TRBJ2-6; tentative D call: TRBD1 (6 bases). The ends were cut back, 3 bases at V and 2 bases at J, with 11 bases in the middle. In germline, CDR1 is MDHEN, CDR2 SYDVKM. The CDR3 loop spans 16 amino acids. CDR3 bases: TGTGCCAGCAGTTTGTACAGGGCCCCTGGGGCCAACGTCCTGACTTTC. It yields the protein CASSLYRAPGANVLTF.

V is TRBV28 and J is TRBJ2-7, with D perhaps matching TRBD2 (7 bases). Trimming took 4 bases from V and 2 from J, leaving 12 bases between them. This CDR3 is built from 14 residues. In germline, CDR1 is MDHEN, CDR2 SYDVKM. The CDR3 DNA reads as TGTGCCAGCAGTTCAAGGGGGGGTCCCTACGAGCAGTACTTC. Translating gives CASSSRGGPYEQYF.

The chain links TRBV5-1 to TRBJ2-1; 8 nucleotides match TRBD2. After removal of 4 bases from V and 3 bases from J, the junction contained 12 bases not matched to a gene. Germline V lookup: CDR1 SGHRS, CDR2 YFSETQ. The CDR3 is made up of 17 amino acids. The CDR3 nucleotides read TGCGCCAGCAGCCGCGGGGTTTCGGGGGGGTTCTACAATGAGCAGTTCTTC. Translated: CASSRGVSGGFYNEQFF.

This chain links TRBV25-1 with TRBJ2-3, with D perhaps matching TRBD1 (6 bases). Trimming removed 4 bases at V and 0 bases at J, with 11 bases between. Germline-derived CDR1 and CDR2 are MGHDK and SYGVNS. This CDR3 is built from 15 residues. CDR3 DNA sequence: TGTGCCAGCAGTGCGGCAGGGGCTAGCACAGATACGCAGTATTTT. It specifies CASSAAGASTDTQYF.